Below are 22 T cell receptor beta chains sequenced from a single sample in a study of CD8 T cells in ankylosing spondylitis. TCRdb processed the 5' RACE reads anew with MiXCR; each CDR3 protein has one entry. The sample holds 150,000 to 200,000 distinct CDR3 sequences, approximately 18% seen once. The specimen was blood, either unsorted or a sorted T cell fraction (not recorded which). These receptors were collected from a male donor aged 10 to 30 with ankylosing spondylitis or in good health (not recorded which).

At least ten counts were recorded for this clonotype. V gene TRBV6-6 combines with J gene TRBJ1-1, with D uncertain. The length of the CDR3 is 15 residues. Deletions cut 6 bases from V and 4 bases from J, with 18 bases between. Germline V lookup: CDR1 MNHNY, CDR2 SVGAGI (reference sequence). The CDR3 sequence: CASSPLRADGTEAFF. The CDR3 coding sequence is TGTGCCAGCAGCCCTCTTCGAGCGGATGGCACTGAAGCTTTCTTT.

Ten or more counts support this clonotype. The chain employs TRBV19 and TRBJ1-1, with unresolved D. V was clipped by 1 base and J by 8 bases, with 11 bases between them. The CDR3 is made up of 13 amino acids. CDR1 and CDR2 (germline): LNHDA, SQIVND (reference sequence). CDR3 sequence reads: CASSIGVGQEAFF. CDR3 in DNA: TGTGCCAGTAGTATAGGAGTCGGCCAAGAAGCTTTCTTT.

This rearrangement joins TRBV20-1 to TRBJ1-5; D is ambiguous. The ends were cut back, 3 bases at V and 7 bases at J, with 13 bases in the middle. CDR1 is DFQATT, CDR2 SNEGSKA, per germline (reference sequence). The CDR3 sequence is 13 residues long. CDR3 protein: CSASNEARQPQHF. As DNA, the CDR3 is TGCAGTGCTAGTAACGAAGCCAGGCAGCCCCAGCATTTT.

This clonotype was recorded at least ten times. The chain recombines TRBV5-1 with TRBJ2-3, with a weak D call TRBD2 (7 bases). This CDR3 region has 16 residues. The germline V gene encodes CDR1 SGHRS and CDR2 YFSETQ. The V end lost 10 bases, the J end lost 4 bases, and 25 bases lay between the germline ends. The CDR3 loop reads CASKRGPGQTADTQYF. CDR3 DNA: TGCGCCTCCAAGCGGGGACCGGGACAAACGGCAGATACGCAGTATTTT. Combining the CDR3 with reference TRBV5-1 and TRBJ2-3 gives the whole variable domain KAGVTQTPRYLIKTRGQQVTLSCSPISGHRSVSWYQQTPGQGLQFLFEYFSETQRNKGNFPGRFSGRQFSNSRSEMNVSTLELGDSALYLCASKRGPGQTADTQYFGPGTRLTVL.

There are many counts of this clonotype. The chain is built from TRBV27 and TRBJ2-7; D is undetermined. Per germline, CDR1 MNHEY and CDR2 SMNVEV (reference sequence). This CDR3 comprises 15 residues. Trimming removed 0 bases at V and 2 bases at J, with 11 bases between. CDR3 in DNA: TGTGCCAGCAGTTTATCGGTCCCCGAAACCTACGAGCAGTACTTC. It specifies CASSLSVPETYEQYF.

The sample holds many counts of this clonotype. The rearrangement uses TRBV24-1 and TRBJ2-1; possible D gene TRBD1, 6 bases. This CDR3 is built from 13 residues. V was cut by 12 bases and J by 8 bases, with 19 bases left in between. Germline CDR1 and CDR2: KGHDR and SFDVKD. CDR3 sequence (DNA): TGTGCCGCCGGGACACAAGGTGTGGATGAGCAGTTCTTC. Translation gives CAAGTQGVDEQFF.

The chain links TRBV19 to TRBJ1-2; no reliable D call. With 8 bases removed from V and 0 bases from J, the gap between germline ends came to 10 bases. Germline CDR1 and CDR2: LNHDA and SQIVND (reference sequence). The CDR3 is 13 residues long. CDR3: CASGAPSNYGYTF. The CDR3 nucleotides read TGTGCCAGTGGTGCACCCTCTAACTATGGCTACACCTTC.

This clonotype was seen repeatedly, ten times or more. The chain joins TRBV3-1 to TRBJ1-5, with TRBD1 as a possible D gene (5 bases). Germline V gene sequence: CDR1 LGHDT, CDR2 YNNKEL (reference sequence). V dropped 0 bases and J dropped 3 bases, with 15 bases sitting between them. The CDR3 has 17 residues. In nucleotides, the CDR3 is TGTGCCAGCAGCCAAGACAGTCTGGGGGGATACAATCAGCCCCAGCATTTT. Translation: CASSQDSLGGYNQPQHF.

CDR3 sequence reads: CSVDPRHNEQFF. CDR3 DNA sequence: TGCAGCGTTGATCCTAGGCATAATGAGCAGTTCTTC. The chain uses TRBV29-1 and TRBJ2-1; D is unresolved. Trimming pared 3 bases from V and 7 bases from J, leaving 10 bases between. This CDR3 has 12 amino acids. Germline-derived CDR1 and CDR2 are SQVTM and ANQGSEA.

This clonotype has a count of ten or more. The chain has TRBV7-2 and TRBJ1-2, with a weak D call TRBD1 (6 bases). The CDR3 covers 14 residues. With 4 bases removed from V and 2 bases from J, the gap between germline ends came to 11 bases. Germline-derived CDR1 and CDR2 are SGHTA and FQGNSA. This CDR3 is CASSSQQGNYGYTF. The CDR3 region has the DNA TGTGCCAGCAGCTCGCAACAGGGAAACTATGGCTACACCTTC.

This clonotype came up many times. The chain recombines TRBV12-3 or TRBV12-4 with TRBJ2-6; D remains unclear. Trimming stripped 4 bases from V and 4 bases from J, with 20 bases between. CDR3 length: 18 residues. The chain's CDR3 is CASSWMFSDVVGANVLTF. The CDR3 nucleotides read TGTGCCAGCAGTTGGATGTTTTCGGATGTTGTGGGGGCCAACGTCCTGACTTTC.

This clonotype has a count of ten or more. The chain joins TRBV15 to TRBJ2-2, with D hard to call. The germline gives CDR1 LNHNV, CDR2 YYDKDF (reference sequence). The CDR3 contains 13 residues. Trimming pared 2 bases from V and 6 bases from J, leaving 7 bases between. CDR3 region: CATSRISPGELFF. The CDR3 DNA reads TGTGCCACCAGCAGAATAAGCCCCGGGGAGCTGTTTTTT.

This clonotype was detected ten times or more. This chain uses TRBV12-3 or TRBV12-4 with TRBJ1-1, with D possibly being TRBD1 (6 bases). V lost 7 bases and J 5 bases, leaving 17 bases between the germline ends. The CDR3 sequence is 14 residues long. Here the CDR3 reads CASTPTGSATEAFF. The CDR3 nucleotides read TGTGCCAGCACCCCGACAGGCTCTGCGACTGAAGCTTTCTTT.

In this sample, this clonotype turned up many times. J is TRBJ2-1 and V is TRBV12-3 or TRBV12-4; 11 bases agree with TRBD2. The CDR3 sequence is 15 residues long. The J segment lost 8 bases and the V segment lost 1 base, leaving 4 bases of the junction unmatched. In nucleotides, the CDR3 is TGTGCCAGCAGTTTAGGGACTAGCGGGTTCGATGAGCAGTTCTTC. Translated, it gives CASSLGTSGFDEQFF.

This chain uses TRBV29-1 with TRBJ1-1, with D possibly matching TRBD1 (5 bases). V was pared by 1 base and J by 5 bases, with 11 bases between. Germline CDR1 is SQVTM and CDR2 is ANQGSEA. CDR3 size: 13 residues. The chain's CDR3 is CSVEGTGGTEAFF. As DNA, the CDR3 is TGCAGCGTTGAAGGAACGGGGGGAACTGAAGCTTTCTTT.

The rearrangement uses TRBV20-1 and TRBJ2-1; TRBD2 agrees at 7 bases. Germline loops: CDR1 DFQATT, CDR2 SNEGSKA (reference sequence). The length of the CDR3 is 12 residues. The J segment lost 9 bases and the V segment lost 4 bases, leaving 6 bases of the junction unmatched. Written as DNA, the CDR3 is TGCAGTGCTACCAGCGGGAAGGGTGAGCAGTTCTTC. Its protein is CSATSGKGEQFF.

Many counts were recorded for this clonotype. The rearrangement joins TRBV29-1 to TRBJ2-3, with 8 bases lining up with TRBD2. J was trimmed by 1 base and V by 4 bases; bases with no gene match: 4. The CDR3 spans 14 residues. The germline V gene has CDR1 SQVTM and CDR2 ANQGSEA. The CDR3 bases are TGCAGCGTTGGAGGAGCGGGGGGCACAGATACGCAGTATTTT. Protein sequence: CSVGGAGGTDTQYF.

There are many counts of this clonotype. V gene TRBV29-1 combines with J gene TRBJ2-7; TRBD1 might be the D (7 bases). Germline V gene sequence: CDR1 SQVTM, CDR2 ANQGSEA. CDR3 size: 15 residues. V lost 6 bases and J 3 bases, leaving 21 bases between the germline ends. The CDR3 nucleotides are TGCAGCGTCTTCAATGGCGGGACAGATAACTACGAGCAGTACTTC. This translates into CSVFNGGTDNYEQYF.

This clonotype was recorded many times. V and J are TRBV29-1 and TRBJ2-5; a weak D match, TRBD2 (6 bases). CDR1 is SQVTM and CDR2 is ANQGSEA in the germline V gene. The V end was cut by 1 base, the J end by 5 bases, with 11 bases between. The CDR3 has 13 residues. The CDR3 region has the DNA TGCAGCGTTGAAGCCGGGAGAAGGGAGACCCAGTACTTC. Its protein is CSVEAGRRETQYF.

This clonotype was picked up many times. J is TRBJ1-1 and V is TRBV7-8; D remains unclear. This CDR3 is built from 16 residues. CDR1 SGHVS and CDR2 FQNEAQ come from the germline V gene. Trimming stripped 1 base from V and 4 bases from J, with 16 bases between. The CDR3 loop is CASSLGFQIAGTEAFF. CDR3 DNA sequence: TGTGCCAGCAGCTTAGGTTTCCAAATCGCGGGCACTGAAGCTTTCTTT.

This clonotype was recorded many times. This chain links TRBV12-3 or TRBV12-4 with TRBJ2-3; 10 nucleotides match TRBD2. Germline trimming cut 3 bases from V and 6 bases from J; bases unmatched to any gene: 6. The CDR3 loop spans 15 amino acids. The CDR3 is CASSFSGLATDTQYF. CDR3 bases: TGTGCCAGCAGTTTCTCGGGACTAGCGACCGATACGCAGTATTTT.

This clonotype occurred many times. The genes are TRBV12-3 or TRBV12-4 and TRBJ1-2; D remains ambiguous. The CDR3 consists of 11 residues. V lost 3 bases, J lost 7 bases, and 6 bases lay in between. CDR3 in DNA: TGTGCCAGCAGTTTGCGGCGTGGCTACACCTTC. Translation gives CASSLRRGYTF.